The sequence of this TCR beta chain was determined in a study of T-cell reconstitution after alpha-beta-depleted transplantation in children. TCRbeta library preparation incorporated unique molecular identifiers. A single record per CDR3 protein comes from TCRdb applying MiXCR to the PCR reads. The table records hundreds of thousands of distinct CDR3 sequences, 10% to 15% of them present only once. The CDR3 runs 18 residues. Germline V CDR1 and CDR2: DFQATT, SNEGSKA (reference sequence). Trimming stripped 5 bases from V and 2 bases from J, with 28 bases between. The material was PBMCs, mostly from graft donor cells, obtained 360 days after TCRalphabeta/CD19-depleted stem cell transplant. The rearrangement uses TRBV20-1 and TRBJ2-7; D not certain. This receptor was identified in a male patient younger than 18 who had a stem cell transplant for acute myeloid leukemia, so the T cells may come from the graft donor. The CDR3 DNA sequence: TGCAGTGCTCTGCCGGGCCCCGGGTCACTTCAAGTAACCTACGAGCAGTACTTC. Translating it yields CSALPGPGSLQVTYEQYF.